This T cell receptor (beta chain) originates from a study of cytomegalovirus exposure and HLA in healthy donors. This CDR3 spans 16 amino acids. The V end was cut by 3 bases, the J end by 0 bases, with 14 bases between. Germline CDR1 reads SGHVS; CDR2 reads FQNEAQ. Study findings and constraints: No immune exposure information besides CMV serostatus was available. Clonal expansion, a later analysis showed, was greater in HLA-associated TCR beta chains than in equally common others. TCR beta V- and J-gene trimming, according to a later analysis, was linked to a missense DCLRE1C variant.

It was with 60 Vbeta and 13 Jbeta primers that the PCR ran. TCRdb's table, derived via immunoSEQ multiplex PCR, lists solely in-frame clones and lacks some. The sample has over 85,000 clones; approximately 65% are singletons. Of note for this clone: Antigen specificity is unknown.

Material: PBMCs. The chain combines TRBV7-8 with TRBJ1-1; D call uncertain. The sequence came from a man aged 30 to 45 in good health and CMV-seronegative. The CDR3 spells CASSFRGGRLNTEAFF. The CDR3 DNA sequence: TGTGCCAGCAGCTTCCGAGGTGGAAGGCTGAACACTGAAGCTTTCTTT.